This T cell receptor beta chain was recorded in a study of CD8 T cell repertoires and HIV-1 epitope variants. About the research overall: Each of Twenty-five Gag and Nef epitope peptides stimulated a separate culture. Controls were a CMV, EBV and flu peptide pool, Ebola AY9 negative control, and no-peptide well. 1M T cells were kept uncultured as a baseline.

Germline CDR1 is SGHNT and CDR2 is YYREEE (reference sequence). The CDR3 is 15 residues long. The junction had 5 bases not matched to a gene; V was cut back by 4 bases and J by 6 bases. This clone was seen only a few times. No antigen is known for it. Generated by immunoSEQ multiplex PCR, the TCRdb table keeps only in-frame clones and is missing some. In the table there are about 5,600 clones, roughly 60% of which are singletons. The sample comprised cultured CD8+ T cells derived from PBMCs. V and J are TRBV5-4 and TRBJ2-1; TRBD2 matches at 12 bases. The clonotype originates from a male donor with HIV. DNA of the CDR3: TGTGCCAGCAGCGCCGGACTAGCGGGAACCAATGAGCAGTTCTTC. Translation: CASSAGLAGTNEQFF. Supplemented by reference TRBV5-4 and TRBJ2-1, the full variable domain reads ETGVTQSPTHLIKTRGQQVTLRCSSQSGHNTVSWYQQALGQGPQFIFQYYREEENGRGNFPPRFSGLQFPNYSSELNVNALELDDSALYLCASSAGLAGTNEQFFGPGTRLTVL.